This entry concerns a single T cell receptor (beta chain). TCRdb called the RT-PCR reads again in MiXCR, with one record for every CDR3 protein. This table has about 960,000 distinct CDR3 sequences, more than 15% appearing once. This specimen belongs to a study of patients and donors after allogeneic stem cell transplantation. CDR3 length: 15 residues. With V trimmed by 3 bases and J by 7 bases, 7 bases remained unmatched. The germline V gene encodes CDR1 SGHVS and CDR2 FQNEAQ. The gene calls are TRBV7-8 and TRBJ2-1, with TRBD2 matching over 9 bases. Sample: blood, either unsorted or a sorted T cell fraction (not recorded which). The receptor was isolated from a human donor who was either an allogeneic HSCT recipient or a stem cell or donor lymphocyte infusion donor (not recorded which). It is not recorded whose cells these are; they may come from a transplant donor. Here the CDR3 reads CASSFQTSGDNEQFF. CDR3 DNA: TGTGCCAGCAGCTTCCAGACTAGCGGAGATAATGAGCAGTTCTTC.